Each of the 5 T cell receptor beta chains below was sequenced from the same sample in a study of T cells in Graves' hyperthyroidism and ophthalmopathy (dated by TCRdb to between 2017 and 2020). Library creation used multiplex PCR. Reads for this sample came from an Illumina HiSeq 2000. Amplification of TCR beta CDR3 regions was carried out from RNA transcripts. For the first round of RT-PCR on the TCR CDR3, the HTBI primer set was used together with the Qiagen OneStep RT-PCR kit. The public reads were run again by TCRdb, first through fastp at Q25 and then through MiXCR, and only productive beta chains were kept. Entries are consolidated by CDR3 protein sequence, retaining the most common genes and DNA. Across this sample there are about 550,000 distinct CDR3 sequences, with less than 25% seen only once. The ten largest make up around a quarter of the sample. Sequencing input: blood. The receptor set was obtained from a man aged 18 to 30 with Graves' hyperthyroidism.

There are many counts of this clonotype. The rearrangement uses TRBV28 and TRBJ2-7, with D possibly being TRBD1 (7 bases). The CDR3 is 14 residues long. Trimming took off 3 bases at V and 7 bases at J, with 16 bases between the two ends. Germline V gene sequence: CDR1 MDHEN, CDR2 SYDVKM. This chain's CDR3 is CASSFRGVVGEQYF. The DNA for the CDR3 is TGTGCCAGCAGTTTCAGGGGGGTGGTGGGGGAGCAGTACTTC.

The table lists this clonotype with many counts. The chain links TRBV7-8 to TRBJ2-7; D uncertain. CDR1 is SGHVS, CDR2 FQNEAQ, per germline. The V gene lost 3 bases and the J gene lost 3 bases, with 12 bases spanning the gap. CDR3 size: 14 residues. CDR3 region: CASSLGSGGYEQYF. Written as DNA, the CDR3 is TGTGCCAGCAGCTTGGGTTCGGGCGGCTACGAGCAGTACTTC.

This clonotype was seen repeatedly, ten times or more. The gene calls are TRBV12-3 or TRBV12-4 and TRBJ1-3; 7 nucleotides match TRBD1. Unmatched junction bases numbered 2, after V lost 3 bases and J lost 0 bases. This CDR3 has 15 amino acids. In nucleotides, the CDR3 is TGTGCCAGCAGTTTCGGGACAGTCTCTGGAAACACCATATATTTT. It specifies CASSFGTVSGNTIYF.

The J gene is TRBJ2-5, the V gene TRBV3-1; 10 bases map to TRBD1. This CDR3 is 15 amino acids long. Germline lookup yields CDR1 LGHDT and CDR2 YNNKEL (reference sequence). V gave up 0 bases and J gave up 6 bases; unmatched junction bases: 4. CDR3 amino acids: CASSQDPGQGQTQYF. The CDR3 DNA sequence: TGTGCCAGCAGCCAAGACCCGGGACAGGGGCAGACCCAGTACTTC.

This chain connects TRBV24-1 to TRBJ2-2; 14 nucleotides align to TRBD2. This CDR3 comprises 15 residues. From germline, CDR1 is KGHDR and CDR2 SFDVKD. V lost 7 bases, J lost 6 bases, and 3 bases stayed unmatched. In nucleotides, the CDR3 is TGTGCCACCAGGGGACTAGCGGGGGTACCCGGGGAGCTGTTTTTT. The encoded protein is CATRGLAGVPGELFF.